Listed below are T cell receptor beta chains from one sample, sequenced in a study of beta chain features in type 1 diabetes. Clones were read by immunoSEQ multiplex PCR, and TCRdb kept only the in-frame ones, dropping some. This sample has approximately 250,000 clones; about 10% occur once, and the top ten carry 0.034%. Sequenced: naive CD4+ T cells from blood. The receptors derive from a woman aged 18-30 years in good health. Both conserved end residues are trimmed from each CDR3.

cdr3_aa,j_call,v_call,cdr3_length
ASSPGTSFTLLLH,TRBJ1-5,TRBV28,13
ASGGRGDGNEQF,TRBJ2-1,TRBV5-1,12
ASRGDRFAGEQY,TRBJ2-7,TRBV2,12
ASSVVPGSGGLYNEQF,TRBJ2-1,TRBV9,16
ASSVGLDYEQY,.,TRBV9,11
AWSVQDNSPLH,TRBJ1-6,TRBV30,11
ASSLDRGSYNEQF,TRBJ2-1,TRBV7-2,13
ASSLEGRVYYEQY,TRBJ2-7,TRBV5-1,13
ASSKAGDEQY,TRBJ2-7,TRBV19,10
ASSPWTGRFQPQH,TRBJ1-5,TRBV18,13
ASSRDQGRAF,TRBJ1-1,TRBV5-6,10
ASALTGVFNYGYT,TRBJ1-2,TRBV6-4,13
ASSSGVTDTQY,TRBJ2-3,TRBV27,11
ASSQTRYNYGYT,TRBJ1-2,TRBV19,12
ASSYSTGFGTGELF,TRBJ2-2,TRBV5-1,14
ASSYSARNTEAF,TRBJ1-1,TRBV6-5,12
ATGTGFDTGELF,TRBJ2-2,TRBV19,12
ASSRARVKNTEAF,TRBJ1-1,TRBV6-5,13
ASSLRDREQY,TRBJ2-7,TRBV11-2,10
ASSLGWGQGYEQY,TRBJ2-7,TRBV7-6,13